These 18 T cell receptor beta chains originate from one sample sequenced in a study of blood T cell repertoires in COVID-19. Using immunoSEQ multiplex PCR, the repertoire was profiled, and TCRdb retains in-frame clones only, with some absent. Of about 300,000 clones listed, around 84% are singletons. The sequencing sample was made of peripheral blood. The source is a man between 65 and 80 years old with acute or convalescent COVID-19.

This chain links TRBV6-2 or TRBV6-3 with TRBJ2-7; unclear D gene. Germline-derived CDR1 and CDR2 are MNHEY and SVGEGT. The CDR3 runs to 15 residues. Trimming took 1 base from V and 6 from J, leaving 16 bases between them. The CDR3 loop is CASSYFKRGLGEQYF. The CDR3, as DNA: TGTGCCAGCAGTTACTTCAAAAGAGGTCTCGGCGAGCAGTACTTC.

The chain carries TRBV14 and TRBJ2-7, with D possibly TRBD2 on 7 matching bases. This CDR3 contains 16 residues. V was shortened by 0 bases and J by 0 bases, with 12 bases between the two germline ends. CDR1 is SGHDN, CDR2 FVKESK, per germline. The CDR3 spells CASSQDWGGPSYEQYF. DNA for the CDR3: TGTGCCAGCAGCCAAGATTGGGGGGGGCCCTCCTACGAGCAGTACTTC.

This clone was observed a few times. The V gene is TRBV5-8, the J gene TRBJ2-7; 14 nucleotides match TRBD2. Germline V lookup: CDR1 SGHTS, CDR2 YDEGEE. V lost 1 base to trimming and J lost 7 bases; unmatched junction nucleotides: 7. The CDR3 has 16 residues. Here the CDR3 reads CASSLLGLAGAGEQYF. For the CDR3, the DNA is TGTGCCAGCAGCTTGTTGGGACTAGCGGGAGCGGGGGAGCAGTACTTC. Together with reference TRBV5-8 and TRBJ2-7, the CDR3 gives the full variable domain: EAGVTQSPTHLIKTRGQQATLRCSPISGHTSVYWYQQALGLGLQFLLWYDEGEERNRGNFPPRFSGRQFPNYSSELNVNALELEDSALYLCASSLLGLAGAGEQYFGPGTRLTVT.

Here the CDR3 reads CASTNDREASPLHF. CDR3 sequence (DNA): TGTGCCAGCACCAACGACAGGGAGGCTTCACCCCTCCACTTT. The V gene is TRBV7-9, the J gene TRBJ1-6, with 7 positions matching TRBD1. There are 14 residues in the CDR3. Looked up from germline, CDR1 is SEHNR and CDR2 is FQNEAQ (reference sequence). Germline trimming cut 7 bases from V and 9 bases from J; bases unmatched to any gene: 9.

This chain joins TRBV30 and TRBJ2-1; 14 bases are shared with TRBD2. The ends lost 3 bases at V and 7 bases at J; junction bases unmatched: 8. The CDR3 consists of 16 residues. Per germline, CDR1 GTSNPN and CDR2 SVGIG (reference sequence). This CDR3 is CAWRWAGLAGGNEQFF. DNA of the CDR3: TGTGCCTGGAGATGGGCAGGACTAGCGGGAGGTAATGAGCAGTTCTTC.

CDR3 coding DNA: TGTGCCAGCAGCCCAACCGGCGGGAGGGCAGATACGCAGTATTTT. The encoded protein is CASSPTGGRADTQYF. The J gene is TRBJ2-3, the V gene TRBV7-2; 9 nucleotides line up with TRBD2. The V gene end was trimmed by 5 bases and the J gene end by 4 bases; junction bases not matched to a gene: 7. CDR3 length: 15 residues. Germline CDR1 reads SGHTA; CDR2 reads FQGNSA. Supplemented by reference TRBV7-2 and TRBJ2-3, the full variable domain reads GAGVSQSPSNKVTEKGKDVELRCDPISGHTALYWYRQSLGQGLEFLIYFQGNSAPDKSGLPSDRFSAERTGGSVSTLTIQRTQQEDSAVYLCASSPTGGRADTQYFGPGTRLTVL.

This chain uses TRBV6-5 with TRBJ2-7; a weak D match, TRBD1 (6 bases). Trimming took 6 bases from V and 0 from J, leaving 12 bases between them. CDR1 and CDR2 from the germline V gene are MNHEY and SVGAGI. The CDR3 totals 14 residues. The CDR3 reads CASRQGLFSYEQYF. The CDR3 DNA follows: TGTGCCAGCAGACAGGGCCTCTTCTCCTACGAGCAGTACTTC.

This clone came up once. The rearrangement uses TRBV6-5 and TRBJ1-5; tentatively, D is TRBD1 (5 bases). Germline V gene data show CDR1 as MNHEY and CDR2 as SVGAGI. This CDR3 spans 15 amino acids. V lost 5 bases to trimming and J lost 7 bases, with 18 bases between them. The chain's CDR3 is CASSTIQGARQPQHF. The CDR3 DNA sequence: TGTGCCAGCAGTACAATACAAGGGGCCCGACAGCCCCAGCATTTT.

The chain couples TRBV24-1 to TRBJ2-7, with D possibly being TRBD2 (7 bases). The V end lost 4 bases, the J end lost 6 bases, and 21 bases lay between the germline ends. Germline values: CDR1 KGHDR, CDR2 SFDVKD. The CDR3 length is 16 residues. CDR3 protein: CATSDPTRGASGEQYF. The CDR3 bases are TGTGCCACCAGTGACCCCACCCGGGGGGCGTCCGGCGAGCAGTACTTC.

The chain joins TRBV6-5 to TRBJ2-7; D gene uncertain. V was shortened by 0 bases and J by 2 bases, with 11 bases between the two germline ends. The CDR3 runs 15 residues. The V gene's germline CDR1 is MNHEY and CDR2 SVGAGI. This CDR3 reads CASSYSSAFTYEQYF. CDR3 DNA: TGTGCCAGCAGTTACTCCTCAGCGTTCACCTACGAGCAGTACTTC.

The V and J genes are TRBV30 and TRBJ1-6, with D possibly being TRBD1 (6 bases). Trimming left V 4 bases short and J 10 bases short, with 17 bases between. The germline gives CDR1 GTSNPN, CDR2 SVGIG (reference sequence). CDR3 length: 14 amino acids. The CDR3 sequence is CAWTPEQGGSPLHF. CDR3 nucleotides: TGTGCCTGGACTCCGGAACAGGGTGGGTCACCCCTCCACTTT.

The rearrangement joins TRBV7-9 to TRBJ2-7; a possible D gene is TRBD1 (5 bases). V gave up 1 base and J gave up 1 base, with 8 bases separating them. The V gene's germline CDR1 is SEHNR and CDR2 FQNEAQ (reference sequence). The CDR3 is 14 amino acids. In nucleotides, the CDR3 is TGTGCCAGCAGCTTAGGCCCAGGGTCCTACGAGCAGTACTTC. As protein: CASSLGPGSYEQYF.

The chain is built from TRBV29-1 and TRBJ2-1, with 9 bases that match TRBD2. Germline CDR1 SQVTM, CDR2 ANQGSEA. The V and J ends lost 7 bases and 11 bases, in that order; junction bases with no gene match: 9. The CDR3 is 12 amino acids. As DNA, the CDR3 is TGCAGCGGTATACTAGCGGGCCCGCAGCAGTTCTTC. This codes for CSGILAGPQQFF.

The V and J genes are TRBV7-2 and TRBJ2-3; a possible D gene is TRBD2 (5 bases). The CDR3 sequence is 14 residues long. In germline, CDR1 is SGHTA, CDR2 FQGNSA. The V end lost 5 bases, the J end lost 2 bases, and 11 bases lay between the germline ends. The CDR3 reads CASSPGLYTDTQYF. In DNA, the CDR3 is TGTGCCAGCAGCCCCGGACTGTACACAGATACGCAGTATTTT.

The rearrangement uses TRBV19 and TRBJ1-5; D is ambiguous. The V gene lost 6 bases and the J gene lost 2 bases, with 8 bases spanning the gap. CDR1 and CDR2 from the germline V gene are LNHDA and SQIVND (reference sequence). The CDR3 is made up of 13 amino acids. The DNA for the CDR3 is TGTGCCAGTAGGGGCCTGGGCAATCAGCCCCAGCATTTT. This sequence encodes CASRGLGNQPQHF.

This chain connects TRBV24-1 to TRBJ2-5; 12 bases are shared with TRBD1. CDR3 length: 17 amino acids. The germline V gene encodes CDR1 KGHDR and CDR2 SFDVKD. Unmatched junction bases numbered 10, after V lost 4 bases and J lost 5 bases. The CDR3 spells CATSDPPGQGAGETQYF. In DNA form, the CDR3 reads TGTGCCACCAGTGACCCCCCGGGACAGGGGGCGGGGGAGACCCAGTACTTC.

The V and J genes are TRBV7-9 and TRBJ2-7; TRBD2 aligns across 11 bases. Germline CDR1 reads SEHNR; CDR2 reads FQNEAQ (reference sequence). Trimming cost V 2 bases and J 4 bases; bases outside gene matches: 4. The CDR3 spans 15 residues. CDR3 sequence reads: CASSLKGLAVYEQYF. The CDR3 region has the DNA TGTGCCAGCAGCTTAAAGGGACTAGCGGTTTACGAGCAGTACTTC.

The rearrangement links TRBV4-3 to TRBJ2-5, with 15 bases matching TRBD2. Germline V lookup: CDR1 LGHNA, CDR2 YSLEER. V dropped 4 bases and J dropped 5; count of bases not matched to a gene: 5. This CDR3 has 16 residues. Here the CDR3 DNA reads TGCGCCAGCAGCCGCGGACTAGCGGGAGGGTCGGAGACCCAGTACTTC. Amino acid sequence: CASSRGLAGGSETQYF.